This T cell receptor beta chain comes out of a study of CD8 T cells in Susac syndrome (dated by TCRdb to the late 2010s). Study-wide context: Among the sequenced Susac syndrome patients, five or six had clinically active disease and roughly 8 were in clinical remission. At blood withdrawal, Susac syndrome patients were either therapy-naive, taking corticosteroids (in some cases with IVIg as well), or taking IVIg alone. Repertoire sequencing was used to test whether CD8+ T cell activation and differentiation in Susac syndrome was antigen driven. Clonality of the CD8+ T cell repertoire was compared between 11 to 12 healthy donors, roughly 14 Susac syndrome patients and 15 multiple sclerosis patients. The investigation overall reported the following: Susac syndrome CD8+ repertoires showed clonal expansion, highest in CD8+ TEMRA cells and greater in clinically active than remitting patients. The number of individuals in the TCR sequencing and HLA analysis was acknowledged as relatively small. In the total CD8+ and CD8+ TEMRA repertoires, more than 15 and five Susac-specific public clones, respectively, were identified.

The CDR3 starts with the cysteine, ends with the phenylalanine, and has 14 residues. The DNA shown is the 42-base CDR3, in frame from base 1. The germline V gene sets CDR1 to SGHDT and CDR2 to YYEEEE. Between the V and J ends, shortened by 4 bases and 0 bases respectively, the junction contains 10 bases. Comment on this clonotype: The antigen this receptor binds is unknown. No clone much larger than this one lies a single base away; base qualities are absent.

RNA was extracted with the RNeasy kit and roughly 0.45 to 1 ug was reverse transcribed using random hexamers. The immunoSEQ multiplex PCR assay, which covers 54 Vbeta and 13 Jbeta segments, was used to amplify TCR beta CDR3 regions. Bias from PCR amplification was corrected by using a synthetic template baseline for primer optimization and for computational correction. Regarding the original processing steps: Reads were annotated to V, D and J genes according to IMGT and were analyzed with immunoSEQ Analyzer, with only productive sequences retained. Clonality was calculated as one minus the Shannon entropy normalized by log2 of the number of productive unique sequences. For each patient and control, public and private clones were evaluated among the 100 most prevalent clones. A clone was defined as Susac-specific if it was absent from the healthy and MS cohorts, from about 1,100 published viral clones and from other ImmuneACCESS disease sequences. TCRdb ran its own pipeline on the public reads, namely fastp trimming at Q25 and MiXCR clone calling, and kept in-frame beta chains. Identical CDR3 proteins give one entry, which carries the most common genes and DNA. The V and J calls were not made by the authors but by TCRdb's processing. A total of approximately 100,000 distinct CDR3 sequences appear in this sample, approximately 93% of them only once. The ten largest clonotypes hold about 0.42% of the sample.

High-throughput TCR beta sequencing profiled peripheral blood CD8+ and CD4+ T cells from healthy donors, Susac syndrome patients and multiple sclerosis patients. Susac syndrome patients met recently defined diagnostic criteria for definite or probable disease. CD8+ TEMRA cells were enriched by FACS, while bulk CD8+ and CD4+ T cells were purified by magnetic negative isolation. Blood was collected in EDTA tubes and processed within 24 hours, with PBMCs isolated through density gradient centrifugation. PBMCs intended for TCR sequencing were cryopreserved in liquid nitrogen and were subsequently thawed in a 37 degrees C water bath. Purity of sorted or isolated CD4+, CD8+ and CD8+ TEMRA cells was at least 90%.

The rearrangement joined TRBV5-6 to TRBJ1-1, with the D gene not confidently named. The sequence came from a human donor with Susac syndrome. What was sequenced was CD8+ T cells from PBMCs. The DNA is TGTGCCAGCAGCCCCCTGGATATGAACACTGAAGCTTTCTTT. Its coded protein is CASSPLDMNTEAFF.